The clone carrying this T cell receptor (beta chain) was picked up many times. Its target is not known. Time point described: cycle 4 day 1 (C4D1), after more than five weeks of nivolumab. Autologous stem cell transplantation was followed by relapse in every patient, and brentuximab vedotin exposure varied. V was pared by 1 base and J by 4 bases, with 7 bases of the junction left unmatched. The V gene's germline CDR1 is MGHRA and CDR2 YSYEKL. The CDR3 has 16 residues. This record belongs to a study of PD-1 blockade in classical Hodgkin lymphoma. Broader study findings: Diminished baseline TCR diversity has been reported in newly diagnosed patients relative to healthy donors. The origin of the repertoire differences remains undefined, with disease activity or prior therapy as possible causes.

Method: immunoSEQ multiplex PCR; TCRdb's copy keeps in-frame clones and lacks some. The data show about 93,000 clones, around four fifths seen once. The clonotype originates from a human donor with classical Hodgkin lymphoma. V usage is TRBV4-1 and J usage is TRBJ2-1; 7 bases line up with TRBD1. Specimen: peripheral blood mononuclear cells (PBMCs), collected before the fourth cycle of nivolumab. The CDR3 here is CASSQGVGGRYNEQFF. The CDR3 bases are TGCGCCAGCAGCCAAGGGGTAGGGGGCAGATACAATGAGCAGTTCTTC.